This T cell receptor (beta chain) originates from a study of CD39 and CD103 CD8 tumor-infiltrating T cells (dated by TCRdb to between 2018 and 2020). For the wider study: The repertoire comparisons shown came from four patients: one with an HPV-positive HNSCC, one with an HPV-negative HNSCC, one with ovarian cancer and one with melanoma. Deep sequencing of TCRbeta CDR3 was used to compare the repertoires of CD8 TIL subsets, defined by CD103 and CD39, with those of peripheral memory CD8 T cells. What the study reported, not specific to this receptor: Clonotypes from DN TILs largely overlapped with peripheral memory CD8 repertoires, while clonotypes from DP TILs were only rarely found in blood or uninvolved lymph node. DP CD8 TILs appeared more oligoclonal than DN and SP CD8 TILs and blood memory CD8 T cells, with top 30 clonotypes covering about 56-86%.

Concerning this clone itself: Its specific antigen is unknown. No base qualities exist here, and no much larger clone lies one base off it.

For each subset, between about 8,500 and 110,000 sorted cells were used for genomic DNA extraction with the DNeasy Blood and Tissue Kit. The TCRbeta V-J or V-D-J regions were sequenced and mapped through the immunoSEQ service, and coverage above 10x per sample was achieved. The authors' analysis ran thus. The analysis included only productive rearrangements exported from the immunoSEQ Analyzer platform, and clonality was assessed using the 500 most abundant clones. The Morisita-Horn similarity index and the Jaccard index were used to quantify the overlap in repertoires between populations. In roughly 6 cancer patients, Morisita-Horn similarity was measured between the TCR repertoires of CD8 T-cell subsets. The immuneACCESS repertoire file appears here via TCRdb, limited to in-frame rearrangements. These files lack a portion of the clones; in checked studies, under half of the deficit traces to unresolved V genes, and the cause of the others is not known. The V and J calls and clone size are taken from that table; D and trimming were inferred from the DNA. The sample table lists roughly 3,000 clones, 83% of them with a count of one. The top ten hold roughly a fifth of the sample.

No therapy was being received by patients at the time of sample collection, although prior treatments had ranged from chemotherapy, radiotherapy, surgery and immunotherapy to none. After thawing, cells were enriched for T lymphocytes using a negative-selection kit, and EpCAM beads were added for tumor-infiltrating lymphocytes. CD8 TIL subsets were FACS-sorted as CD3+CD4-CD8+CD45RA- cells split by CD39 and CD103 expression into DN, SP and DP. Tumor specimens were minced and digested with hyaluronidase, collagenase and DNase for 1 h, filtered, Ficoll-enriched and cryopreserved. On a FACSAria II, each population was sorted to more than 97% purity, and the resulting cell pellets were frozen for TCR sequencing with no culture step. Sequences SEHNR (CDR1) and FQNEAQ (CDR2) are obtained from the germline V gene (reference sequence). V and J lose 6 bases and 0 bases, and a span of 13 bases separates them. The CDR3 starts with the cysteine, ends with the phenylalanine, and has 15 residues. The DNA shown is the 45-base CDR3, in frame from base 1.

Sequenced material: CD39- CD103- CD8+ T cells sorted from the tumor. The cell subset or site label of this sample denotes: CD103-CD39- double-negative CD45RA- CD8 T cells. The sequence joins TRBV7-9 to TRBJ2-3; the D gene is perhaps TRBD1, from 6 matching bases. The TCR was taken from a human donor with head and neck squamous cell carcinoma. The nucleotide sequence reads TGTGCCAGCAGATTACCGGGACACAGCACAGATACGCAGTATTTT. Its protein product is CASRLPGHSTDTQYF.